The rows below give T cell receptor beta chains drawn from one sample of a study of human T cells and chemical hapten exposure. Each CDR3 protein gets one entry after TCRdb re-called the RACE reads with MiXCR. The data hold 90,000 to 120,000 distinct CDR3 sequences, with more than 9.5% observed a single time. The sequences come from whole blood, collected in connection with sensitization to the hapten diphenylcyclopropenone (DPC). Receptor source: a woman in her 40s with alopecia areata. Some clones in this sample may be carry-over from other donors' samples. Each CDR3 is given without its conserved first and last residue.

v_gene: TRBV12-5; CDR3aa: ASATGRPTEAF
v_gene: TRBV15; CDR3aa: ATSRAPGQGVETQY
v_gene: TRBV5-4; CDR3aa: ASSFSSGGGEQF
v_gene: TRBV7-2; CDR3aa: ASRGTGGSDTQY
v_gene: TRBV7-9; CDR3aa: ASSRNTEAF
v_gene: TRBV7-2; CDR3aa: ASRIGLAGGGEQF
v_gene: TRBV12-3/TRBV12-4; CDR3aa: ASSVTSGNEQF
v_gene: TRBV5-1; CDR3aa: ASSLDLNTGELF
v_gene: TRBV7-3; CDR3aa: ASSLNPGTGPNTEAF
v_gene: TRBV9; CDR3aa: ASSVAGKGGTDTQY
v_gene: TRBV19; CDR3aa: ASSPAGTGSYTDTQY
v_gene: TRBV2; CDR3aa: ASSELQGNSPLH
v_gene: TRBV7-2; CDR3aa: ASSPQALRDNEQF
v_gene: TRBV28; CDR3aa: ASSFSVPRQGYNEQF
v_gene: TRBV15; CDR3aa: ATSSDLAETPYEQY
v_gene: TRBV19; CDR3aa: ASTGRVDFYGYT
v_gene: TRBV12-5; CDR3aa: ASGLGMGDQETQY
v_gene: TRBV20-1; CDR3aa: SARESYEQY
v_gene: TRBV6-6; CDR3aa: ASSYPPPITGNRGNTIY
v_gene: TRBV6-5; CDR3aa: ASSTNSGGDNEQF
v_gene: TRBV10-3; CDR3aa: AISDGTEAF
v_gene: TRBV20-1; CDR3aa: SARASSSSHNEQF
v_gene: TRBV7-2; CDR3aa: ASILRSGIGEKLF
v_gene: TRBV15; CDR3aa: ATSRAGGRSSGNTIY
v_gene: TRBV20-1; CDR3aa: SIPRDGSATDTQY
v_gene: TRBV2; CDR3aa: ASRAYSNQPQH
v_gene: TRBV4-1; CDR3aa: ASNPSGTNEKLF
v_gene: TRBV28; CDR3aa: ASSLSGGWTDEAF
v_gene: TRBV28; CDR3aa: ATNARTDTQY
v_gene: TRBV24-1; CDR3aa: ATSDPESRYEQF
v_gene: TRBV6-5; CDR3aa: ASSYVGVGPDTQY
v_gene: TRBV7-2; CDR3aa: ASSFWGTGRSPLH
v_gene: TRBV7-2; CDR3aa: ASSSTTSQKQY
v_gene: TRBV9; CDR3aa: ASSARGGWGAGENEQF
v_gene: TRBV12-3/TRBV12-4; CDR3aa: ASRPSRAPAAYGYT
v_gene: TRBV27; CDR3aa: ASRRDGGYGYT
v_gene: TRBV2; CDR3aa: ASRALQTSYEQY
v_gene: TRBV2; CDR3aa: ASSEAEGLTDTQY
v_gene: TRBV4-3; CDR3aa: ASSQYRDFNEQF
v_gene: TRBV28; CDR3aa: ASSLAGNTGELF
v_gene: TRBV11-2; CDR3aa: ASSLSGLSETQY